This TCR beta chain was sequenced in a study of PD-L1 blockade in urothelial cancer. In the study overall: Blood drawn 3 weeks (second dose) and 6 weeks after treatment start was analyzed. T cells were recovered from blood samples at a median of roughly 150,000. General study results and limits: Survival was better when pretreatment blood TCR clonality fell below the median.

Synthetic analogs of TCR templates were spiked into every PCR. Sequencing was performed with immunoSEQ multiplex PCR; in TCRdb, only in-frame clones are kept and a portion is missing. The table shows 37,000 or so clones, with under 90% occurring only once. A remark on this clone: Its antigen is currently unknown.

Material: PBMCs, obtained around atezolizumab (anti-PD-L1) treatment. The clonotype originates from a man in his 60s with urothelial cancer.

CDR3 residues: CASSTSQGAGGELFF. The CDR3 DNA sequence: TGCGCCAGCAGCACATCACAGGGGGCCGGCGGGGAGCTGTTTTTT. The chain uses TRBV5-1 and TRBJ2-2; 9 bases fit TRBD1. The CDR3 consists of 15 residues. The germline gives CDR1 SGHRS, CDR2 YFSETQ. J gave up 7 bases and V 4 bases, and 8 bases lay outside the gene matches. Combining the CDR3 with reference TRBV5-1 and TRBJ2-2 gives the whole variable domain KAGVTQTPRYLIKTRGQQVTLSCSPISGHRSVSWYQQTPGQGLQFLFEYFSETQRNKGNFPGRFSGRQFSNSRSEMNVSTLELGDSALYLCASSTSQGAGGELFFGEGSRLTVL.